A selection of T cell receptor beta chains follows, all from one sample in a study of T cells in Graves' hyperthyroidism and ophthalmopathy. Each CDR3 protein is one row after TCRdb ran MiXCR on the multiplex PCR reads. This table holds 550,000 to 700,000 distinct CDR3 sequences, about 15% found once. Sequenced: blood. The receptor set was obtained from a woman between 35 and 50 years old with Graves' ophthalmopathy. CDR3s include the opening cysteine and the closing phenylalanine or tryptophan. A D gene is named only where the DNA matches it firmly. The size of a clone is reported for some rows only, either as once, few or many, or as a class for expanded clones.

d_call | j_call | v_call | clone_size | cdr3_nt | cdr3_aa
NA | TRBJ2-6 | TRBV6-5 | many | TGTGCCAGCAGTTACAGGGGTGTAGCTGGGGCCAACGTCCTGACTTTC | CASSYRGVAGANVLTF
NA | TRBJ1-3 | TRBV6-5 | many | TGTGCCAGTAGCAACTCTGGAAACACCATATATTTT | CASSNSGNTIYF
NA | TRBJ1-1 | TRBV27 | many | TGTGCCAGCAGCCCTATCTGGGGGATGAACACTGAAGCTTTCTTT | CASSPIWGMNTEAFF
TRBD2 | TRBJ2-7 | TRBV7-2 | NA | TGTGCCAGCAGCTTAGTCGGGCGGGAGAAACAGTACTTC | CASSLVGREKQYF
TRBD1 | TRBJ2-7 | TRBV25-1 | many | TGTGCCAGCAGTGACGACAGGGTGGCCTACGAGCAGTACTTC | CASSDDRVAYEQYF
TRBD1 | TRBJ1-6 | TRBV20-1 | NA | TGCAGTGCTAGAGATCGGCCCCCCGGACAGGGGGGTAGCCCCCTCCACTTT | CSARDRPPGQGGSPLHF
TRBD2 | TRBJ2-2 | TRBV19 | few | TGTGCCAGTAGTATTCGGACTAGCGACTACACCGGGGAGCTGTTTTTT | CASSIRTSDYTGELFF
NA | TRBJ1-2 | TRBV6-1 | many | TGTGCCAGCATACAGGGAGTCTATGGCTACACCTTC | CASIQGVYGYTF
NA | TRBJ1-2 | TRBV15 | many | TGTGCCACCAGCAGAGGGACGATAAACTATGGCTACACCTTC | CATSRGTINYGYTF
NA | TRBJ1-2 | TRBV30 | many | TGTGCCTGGAGTGTCCTGAGTTATGGCTACACCTTC | CAWSVLSYGYTF
TRBD2 | TRBJ2-5 | TRBV11-2 | many | TGTGCCAGCAGCTTAGTGGCAGCGGGGGCTCAAGAGACCCAGTACTTC | CASSLVAAGAQETQYF
TRBD2 | TRBJ2-7 | TRBV6-1 | many | TGTGCCAGCATGAAAGCGGGAGGGGCCTACGAGCAGTACTTC | CASMKAGGAYEQYF
TRBD2 | TRBJ2-7 | TRBV14 | NA | TGTGCCAGCAGCCCACGACTAGCGGGAGGGCCGCGGGAGCAGTACTTC | CASSPRLAGGPREQYF
TRBD1 | TRBJ2-7 | TRBV7-2 | many | TGTGCCAGCAGCTTAGCCCTCGGCTTGACAGGGGCCTACGAGCAGTACTTC | CASSLALGLTGAYEQYF
TRBD1 | TRBJ2-5 | TRBV28 | many | TGTGCCAGCAGGCCAACAGGGGAGGAGACCCAGTACTTC | CASRPTGEETQYF
TRBD1 | TRBJ1-1 | TRBV12-3/TRBV12-4 | NA | TGTGCCAGCAGTACTAACTTCCAGGGGGCTGAAGCTTTCTTT | CASSTNFQGAEAFF
NA | TRBJ2-7 | TRBV5-1 | NA | TGCGCCAGCAGCTGGAGCCACTGGAGCTACGAGCAGTACTTC | CASSWSHWSYEQYF
NA | TRBJ2-5 | TRBV12-3/TRBV12-4 | NA | TGTGCCAGCAGTCGCCGACTAGGTGGGGAGACCCAGTACTTC | CASSRRLGGETQYF
TRBD1 | TRBJ1-2 | TRBV19 | few | TGTGCCAGTAACCCATCTCCGGGACAGGGAATTCCTAGTTGGGGCTACACCTTC | CASNPSPGQGIPSWGYTF
NA | TRBJ2-5 | TRBV20-1 | many | TGCAGTGCGACCCTAGACGAGGTCGAGACCCAGTACTTC | CSATLDEVETQYF
TRBD1 | TRBJ2-5 | TRBV6-1 | few | TGTGCCAGCAGTGCTCGACAGGGTCGAGAGACCCAGTACTTC | CASSARQGRETQYF
NA | TRBJ1-1 | TRBV28 | many | TGTGCCAGCAGTTTGTTGGGCATGAAGGACACTGAAGCTTTCTTT | CASSLLGMKDTEAFF
NA | TRBJ2-7 | TRBV5-1 | NA | TGCGCCAGCAGCTTACGAACAAACTACGAGCAGTACTTC | CASSLRTNYEQYF
NA | TRBJ2-2 | TRBV9 | NA | TGTGCCAGCAGCGTAGAAATGTCCGGGGAGCTGTTTTTT | CASSVEMSGELFF
NA | TRBJ1-3 | TRBV12-3/TRBV12-4 | NA | TGTGCCAGCAGTCCGGCGAGCTCTGGAAACACCATATATTTT | CASSPASSGNTIYF
NA | TRBJ2-5 | TRBV15 | NA | TGTGCCACCAGCAGAGATCCGGGAGAGGGGTACCAAGAGACCCAGTACTTC | CATSRDPGEGYQETQYF
NA | TRBJ1-3 | TRBV7-2 | many | TGTGCCAGCAGCTTAGCGCAAGACACCATATATTTT | CASSLAQDTIYF
NA | TRBJ1-2 | TRBV10-3 | many | TGTGCCATCAGTGAGTCACGGGCTAGTAGCTACACCTTC | CAISESRASSYTF
TRBD2 | TRBJ2-7 | TRBV19 | many | TGTGCCAGTAGTCCAGCGGGAGTTGGGCCTCTCGAGCAGTACTTC | CASSPAGVGPLEQYF
NA | TRBJ1-5 | TRBV12-3/TRBV12-4 | NA | TGTGCCAGCAACTCCAGGAATCAGCCCCAGCATTTT | CASNSRNQPQHF
NA | TRBJ1-5 | TRBV2 | many | TGTGCCAGCGTGGGGGATAGCAATCAGCCCCAGCATTTT | CASVGDSNQPQHF
TRBD1 | TRBJ2-5 | TRBV12-3/TRBV12-4 | NA | TGTGCCAGCAGTCCACGACAGGGGATCCAAGAGACCCAGTACTTC | CASSPRQGIQETQYF
TRBD2 | TRBJ2-5 | TRBV9 | NA | TGTGCCAGCAGCGTAGGCGAGGCTAGCGGGAGAGAGACCCAGTACTTC | CASSVGEASGRETQYF
NA | TRBJ2-7 | TRBV7-9 | many | TGTGCCAGCAGCCCCCCTTGGCGCGAGCAGTACTTC | CASSPPWREQYF
NA | TRBJ1-2 | TRBV6-1 | NA | TGTGCCAGCAGTCAGGACCGCTTTCGATCTAACTATGGCTACACCTTC | CASSQDRFRSNYGYTF
NA | TRBJ1-1 | TRBV30 | many | TGTGCCTGGAGTGTAATGGCAGGAGAAGCTTTCTTT | CAWSVMAGEAFF
TRBD1 | TRBJ1-2 | TRBV4-1 | few | TGCGCCAGCAGCCAAGGGGCAGGGGGTAACTATGGCTACACCTTC | CASSQGAGGNYGYTF
NA | TRBJ2-7 | TRBV6-5 | NA | TGTGCCGGCAGTTTGGGCATCTCCTACGAGCAGTACTTC | CAGSLGISYEQYF